What follows describes a single T cell receptor beta chain. The sample belongs to a study of T cell changes during pregnancy in multiple sclerosis. Sequencing was performed with immunoSEQ multiplex PCR; in TCRdb, only in-frame clones are kept and a portion is missing. The sample contains roughly 100,000 clones, about 89% of which appear only once. The clonotype was recovered from a female donor with multiple sclerosis, enrolled in a pregnancy study. The sequencing used peripheral blood, collected before pregnancy.

The CDR3 DNA sequence: TGTGCCTGGGGTAGACAGCGTATGGATTTCTTT. It encodes CAWGRQRMDFF. The J gene is TRBJ1-1, the V gene TRBV30; maybe TRBD1 (5 bases). Trimming removed 5 bases from V and 13 bases from J, with 17 bases in between. Per germline, CDR1 GTSNPN and CDR2 SVGIG (reference sequence). The CDR3 totals 11 residues.